This note documents a single TCR beta chain sequence. This specimen belongs to a study of control samples from healthy donors and cancer patients. Clones were read by immunoSEQ multiplex PCR, and TCRdb kept only the in-frame ones, dropping some. Here the sample spans nearly 200,000 clones, 91% being singletons. Trimming shortened V by 9 bases and J by 0 bases, and 8 bases separated the two germline ends. Germline CDR1 and CDR2: LNHDA and SQIVND (reference sequence). The CDR3 length is 13 residues. The sample taken for sequencing was blood. The receptor comes from a man aged 25 to 45 in good health. The rearrangement joins TRBV19 to TRBJ2-2; D is possibly TRBD1 (5 bases). CDR3 sequence reads: CASETANTGELFF. For the CDR3, the DNA is TGTGCCAGCGAGACAGCGAACACCGGGGAGCTGTTTTTT.